The 27 T cell receptor beta chains below come from one sample, sequenced in a study of cytomegalovirus exposure and HLA in healthy donors. The PCR used 60 Vbeta and 13 Jbeta primers. Clones were sequenced by immunoSEQ multiplex PCR, and TCRdb holds only the in-frame ones, with some missing. This sample has roughly 150,000 clones, with more than 75% found just once. Sequencing was carried out using PBMCs. The receptors here all came from a woman aged 40 to 50 in good health and CMV-seronegative.

As regards this clone: One junction end disagrees with the germline gene, perhaps due to a read error. The rearrangement joins TRBV7-2 to TRBJ2-4; TRBD1 matches at 7 bases. CDR3 length: 13 amino acids. CDR1 is SGHTA, CDR2 FQGNSA, per germline. CDR3 amino acids: CATSRTGQGIQYF. DNA for the CDR3: TGTGCCACCAGCCGGACAGGCCAGGGCATTCAGTACTTC.

The V and J genes are TRBV11-3 and TRBJ2-1; 11 nucleotides align to TRBD1. The length of the CDR3 is 15 residues. The V gene end was trimmed by 5 bases and the J gene end by 3 bases; junction bases not matched to a gene: 3. In germline, CDR1 is SGHNT, CDR2 YENEEA. CDR3 nucleotide sequence: TGTGCCAGCAGCCCGGGACAGGGGGGCTACAATGAGCAGTTCTTC. It specifies CASSPGQGGYNEQFF.

V is TRBV27 and J is TRBJ2-5, with 7 nucleotides matching TRBD1. The CDR3 contains 15 residues. V lost 5 bases, J lost 1 base, and 7 bases stayed unmatched. Germline V gene sequence: CDR1 MNHEY, CDR2 SMNVEV (reference sequence). This chain's CDR3 is CASSATGAPQETQYF. CDR3 in DNA: TGTGCCAGCAGTGCCACAGGGGCTCCCCAAGAGACCCAGTACTTC.

The chain links TRBV30 to TRBJ1-5; possible D gene TRBD1, 5 bases. The CDR3 totals 13 residues. Germline-derived CDR1 and CDR2 are GTSNPN and SVGIG (reference sequence). The V end was cut by 2 bases, the J end by 0 bases, with 5 bases between. The CDR3 is CAWSQGSNQPQHF. In nucleotides, the CDR3 is TGTGCCTGGAGTCAGGGTAGCAATCAGCCCCAGCATTTT.

The chain couples TRBV7-3 to TRBJ2-3; TRBD2 aligns across 10 bases. This CDR3 has 16 residues. Per the germline V gene, CDR1 is SGHTA and CDR2 is FQGTGA. After removal of 2 bases from V and 5 bases from J, the junction contained 7 bases not matched to a gene. This chain's CDR3 is CASSLFSGRAIDTQYF. CDR3 nucleotide sequence: TGTGCCAGCAGCTTATTCAGCGGGAGGGCCATAGATACGCAGTATTTT.

The J gene is TRBJ2-3, the V gene TRBV4-1, with D perhaps TRBD1 (6 bases). In germline, CDR1 is MGHRA, CDR2 YSYEKL. Trimming stripped 3 bases from V and 5 bases from J, with 21 bases between. This CDR3 comprises 17 residues. CDR3 nucleotide sequence: TGCGCCAGCAGCCAGGAAATGTCACAGGGTCGGCGAGATACGCAGTATTTT. This translates into CASSQEMSQGRRDTQYF.

The chain couples TRBV9 to TRBJ2-2; D gene unclear. Germline-derived CDR1 and CDR2 are SGDLS and YYNGEE. The CDR3 contains 15 residues. Between the trimmed V and J ends, which lost 2 bases and 7 bases, there was a span of 15 bases. CDR3 bases: TGTGCCAGCAGCGTTTGGGCATCCGGTGTCGGGGAGCTGTTTTTT. Translated, it gives CASSVWASGVGELFF. Supplemented by reference TRBV9 and TRBJ2-2, the full variable domain reads DSGVTQTPKHLITATGQRVTLRCSPRSGDLSVYWYQQSLDQGLQFLIQYYNGEERAKGNILERFSAQQFPDLHSELNLSSLELGDSALYFCASSVWASGVGELFFGEGSRLTVL.

This clone was recorded a few times. This sequence joins TRBV15 and TRBJ2-1; a weak D match, TRBD1 (5 bases). Germline loops: CDR1 LNHNV, CDR2 YYDKDF (reference sequence). The CDR3 length is 13 residues. Deletions cut 4 bases from V and 4 bases from J, with 8 bases between. For the CDR3, the DNA is TGTGCCACCAGCATACAGGAGTACAATGAGCAGTTCTTC. As protein: CATSIQEYNEQFF. The whole variable domain, remainder taken from reference TRBV15 and TRBJ2-1, is DAMVIQNPRYQVTQFGKPVTLSCSQTLNHNVMYWYQQKSSQAPKLLFHYYDKDFNNEADTPDNFQSRRPNTSFCFLDIRSPGLGDTAMYLCATSIQEYNEQFFGPGTRLTVL.

This clone occurred once. V and J are TRBV5-1 and TRBJ2-7; TRBD1 matches 7 bases. The trim removed 0 bases at V and 5 bases at J, leaving 14 bases unmatched. The CDR3 runs 17 residues. Per the germline V gene, CDR1 is SGHRS and CDR2 is YFSETQ. CDR3 sequence reads: CASSLGLNRGPTDEQYF. In nucleotides, the CDR3 is TGCGCCAGCAGCTTGGGCTTAAACAGGGGACCAACGGACGAGCAGTACTTC.

This clone appeared a few times. The chain uses TRBV27 and TRBJ1-5; D is uncertain. CDR1 is MNHEY, CDR2 SMNVEV, per germline (reference sequence). The CDR3 contains 14 residues. V lost 3 bases, J lost 0 bases, and 6 bases lay in between. Here the CDR3 reads CASSFQISNQPQHF. The CDR3 coding sequence is TGTGCCAGCAGTTTTCAAATTAGCAATCAGCCCCAGCATTTT.

V is TRBV14 and J is TRBJ2-7; 8 nucleotides line up with TRBD2. The CDR3 spans 14 residues. The germline V gene encodes CDR1 SGHDN and CDR2 FVKESK. Losses at the gene ends were 4 bases for V and 0 bases for J; bases not matched to a gene: 2. The CDR3 DNA reads TGTGCCAGCAGCCTAGCGGGGATCTCCTACGAGCAGTACTTC. This codes for CASSLAGISYEQYF.

This clone was seen more than once but under ten times. The chain is built from TRBV7-8 and TRBJ2-7, with D maybe TRBD2 (5 bases). V was pared by 5 bases and J by 2 bases, with 13 bases between. Germline CDR1 is SGHVS and CDR2 is FQNEAQ. The CDR3 totals 14 residues. CDR3 sequence: CASSAGSGAYEQYF. The CDR3 DNA reads as TGTGCCAGCAGCGCAGGATCCGGGGCCTACGAGCAGTACTTC.

The V call is TRBV7-9, the J call TRBJ1-3; no reliable D call. V was shortened by 3 bases and J by 8 bases, with 5 bases between the two germline ends. This CDR3 comprises 11 residues. Germline CDR1 is SEHNR and CDR2 is FQNEAQ (reference sequence). The chain's CDR3 is CASSFTDTIYF. The CDR3 coding sequence is TGTGCCAGCAGCTTTACGGACACCATATATTTT. The full variable domain, rest sourced from reference TRBV7-9 and TRBJ1-3, is DTGVSQNPRHKITKRGQNVTFRCDPISEHNRLYWYRQTLGQGPEFLTYFQNEAQLEKSRLLSDRFSAERPKGSFSTLEIQRTEQGDSAMYLCASSFTDTIYFGEGSWLTVV.

The chain employs TRBV4-3 and TRBJ2-5; D is unresolved. V was shortened by 0 bases and J by 0 bases, with 8 bases between the two germline ends. The CDR3 has 15 amino acids. From germline, CDR1 is LGHNA and CDR2 YSLEER. The CDR3 loop is CASSQDFRYQETQYF. CDR3 in DNA: TGCGCCAGCAGCCAAGACTTCAGGTACCAAGAGACCCAGTACTTC.

This chain joins TRBV4-3 and TRBJ1-4; the D is unclear. Germline V gives CDR1 LGHNA, CDR2 YSLEER. The CDR3 has 17 residues. V shed 4 bases and J shed 4 bases, with 19 bases lying between them. CDR3 region: CASSPRTVVRSNEKLFF. In nucleotides, the CDR3 is TGCGCCAGCAGCCCAAGAACGGTAGTGCGGAGTAATGAAAAACTGTTTTTT.

Details on this clone: Other DNA sequences from this sample encode an identical CDR3 as well. The V call is TRBV2, the J call TRBJ1-6, with D tentatively TRBD1 (6 bases). Between the trimmed V and J ends, which lost 5 bases and 6 bases, there was a span of 11 bases. Germline V lookup: CDR1 SNHLY, CDR2 FYNNEI. CDR3 length: 14 amino acids. CDR3 sequence (DNA): TGTGCCAGCAGTCAGGGGAGCGTTAATTCACCCCTCCACTTT. This sequence encodes CASSQGSVNSPLHF.

The rearrangement uses TRBV9 and TRBJ2-1; D is ambiguous. Germline V gene data show CDR1 as SGDLS and CDR2 as YYNGEE. The CDR3 length is 15 residues. V gave up 0 bases and J gave up 0 bases, with 7 bases separating them. For the CDR3, the DNA is TGTGCCAGCAGCGTAGACCTAAGCTCCTACAATGAGCAGTTCTTC. Translation: CASSVDLSSYNEQFF.

V gene TRBV4-3 combines with J gene TRBJ2-7; 7 bases match TRBD2. The CDR3 totals 15 residues. Germline CDR1 reads LGHNA; CDR2 reads YSLEER. V gave up 1 base and J gave up 3 bases; unmatched junction bases: 6. In nucleotides, the CDR3 is TGCGCCAGCAGCCAAGCACGGGGGGTGAGCTACGAGCAGTACTTC. Translating gives CASSQARGVSYEQYF.

The genes are TRBV6-5 and TRBJ1-6; no firm D call. This CDR3 has 16 amino acids. V lost 4 bases to trimming and J lost 0 bases, with 10 bases between them. CDR1 is MNHEY, CDR2 SVGAGI, per germline. The CDR3 coding sequence is TGTGCCAGCAGTTTTGGCCGGAGCTCCTATAATTCACCCCTCCACTTT. This translates into CASSFGRSSYNSPLHF.

This clone was detected only a few times. One end of the junction varies from germline; a read error may be responsible. The chain links TRBV11-2 to TRBJ2-3, with a weak D call TRBD2 (6 bases). The CDR3 loop spans 15 amino acids. Germline assignment: CDR1 SGHAT and CDR2 FQNNGV. In nucleotides, the CDR3 is TGTGCCAGCAGCTTAGAGCGCGGGGTCACAGATAGGCAGTATTTT. Amino acid sequence: CASSLERGVTDRQYF.

The chain combines TRBV6-1 with TRBJ2-5; 8 nucleotides align to TRBD1. Trimming took 1 base from V and 5 from J; bases not matched to a gene: 9. In germline, CDR1 is MNHNS, CDR2 SASEGT. This CDR3 has 16 amino acids. CDR3 residues: CASSEVVGQGAETQYF. CDR3 sequence (DNA): TGTGCCAGCAGTGAAGTTGTAGGGCAGGGGGCGGAGACCCAGTACTTC.

Note on this clone: The junction and the germline gene differ at one end; a read error may be behind it. The chain has TRBV6-5 and TRBJ2-3, with D possibly being TRBD2 (6 bases). Germline V gene lookup returns CDR1 MNHEY and CDR2 SVGAGI. The CDR3 sequence is 14 residues long. The chain's CDR3 is CASSRTISTDTQYF. CDR3 sequence (DNA): TGTGCCAGCAGCCGGACTATAAGCACCGATACGCAGTATTTT.

The chain couples TRBV28 to TRBJ1-2; D possibly corresponds to TRBD1 (5 bases). Deletions cut 3 bases from V and 0 bases from J, with 17 bases between. Germline values: CDR1 MDHEN, CDR2 SYDVKM. The CDR3 has 17 amino acids. CDR3 protein: CASSFLSRTHPNYGYTF. The CDR3 DNA sequence: TGTGCCAGCAGTTTTCTAAGCCGGACACACCCTAACTATGGCTACACCTTC.

The chain links TRBV6-5 to TRBJ1-1; D unresolved. V dropped 0 bases and J dropped 4 bases, with 12 bases sitting between them. CDR3 size: 15 residues. Germline assignment: CDR1 MNHEY and CDR2 SVGAGI. The CDR3 DNA is TGTGCCAGCAGTTACTCGAGCACCTCCGGCACTGAAGCTTTCTTT. The encoded protein is CASSYSSTSGTEAFF.

J is TRBJ1-5 and V is TRBV7-9; D perhaps matches TRBD1 (6 bases). CDR1 SEHNR and CDR2 FQNEAQ come from the germline V gene (reference sequence). The CDR3 has 12 residues. Here the CDR3 DNA reads TGTTCCTCGGGACACATCAATCAGCCCCAGCATTTT. Its translation is CSSGHINQPQHF.

The chain carries TRBV10-1 and TRBJ2-3; 8 bases match TRBD2. The germline CDR1 and CDR2 sequences are WNHNN and SYGVQD (reference sequence). The CDR3 totals 17 residues. Trimming removed 0 bases from V and 2 bases from J; junction bases left unmatched: 7. CDR3 sequence reads: CASSESILAEDTDTQYF. DNA of the CDR3: TGCGCCAGCAGTGAGTCGATACTAGCGGAGGACACAGATACGCAGTATTTT.

Only one count was recorded for this clone. The chain joins TRBV10-3 to TRBJ2-1; no firm D call. V dropped 3 bases and J dropped 4 bases, with 10 bases sitting between them. Germline CDR1 is ENHRY and CDR2 is SYGVKD. This CDR3 is 14 amino acids long. The CDR3 is CAISDVWQYNEQFF. The CDR3 region has the DNA TGTGCCATCAGTGATGTGTGGCAATACAATGAGCAGTTCTTC.